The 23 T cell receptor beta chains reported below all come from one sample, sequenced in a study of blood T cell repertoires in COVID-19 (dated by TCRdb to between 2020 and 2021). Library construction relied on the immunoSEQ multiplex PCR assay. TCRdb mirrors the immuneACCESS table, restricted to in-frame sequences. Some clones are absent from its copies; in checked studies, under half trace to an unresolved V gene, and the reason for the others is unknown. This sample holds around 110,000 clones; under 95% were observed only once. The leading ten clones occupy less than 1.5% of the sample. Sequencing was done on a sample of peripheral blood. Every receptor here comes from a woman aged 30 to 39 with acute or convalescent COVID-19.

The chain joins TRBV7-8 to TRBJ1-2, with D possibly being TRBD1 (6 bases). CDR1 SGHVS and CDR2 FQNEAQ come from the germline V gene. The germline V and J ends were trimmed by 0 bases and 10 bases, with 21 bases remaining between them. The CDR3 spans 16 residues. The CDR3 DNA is TGTGCCAGCAGCTTAGCTGGGGTCAGGGGCTCTTCTGTCTACACCTTC. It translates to CASSLAGVRGSSVYTF.

CDR3 sequence: CATSDFRETQYF. CDR3 DNA sequence: TGTGCCACCAGTGACTTTCGGGAGACCCAGTACTTC. This chain uses TRBV24-1 with TRBJ2-5; D gene uncertain. CDR1 is KGHDR and CDR2 is SFDVKD in the germline V gene. The CDR3 extends over 12 amino acids. V was pared by 4 bases and J by 5 bases, with 7 bases between.

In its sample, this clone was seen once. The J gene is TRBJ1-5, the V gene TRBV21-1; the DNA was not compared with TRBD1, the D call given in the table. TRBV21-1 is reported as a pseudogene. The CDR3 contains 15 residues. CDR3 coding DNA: TGTGCCAGCAGCAAAGGGACAGGGGTCAATCAGCCCCAGCATTTT. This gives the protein CASSKGTGVNQPQHF.

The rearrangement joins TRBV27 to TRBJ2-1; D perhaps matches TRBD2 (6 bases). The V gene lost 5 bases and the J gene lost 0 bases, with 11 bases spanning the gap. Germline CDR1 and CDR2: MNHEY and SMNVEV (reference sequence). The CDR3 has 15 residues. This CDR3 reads CASSPVGGSYNEQFF. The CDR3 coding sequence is TGTGCCAGCAGTCCCGTGGGGGGCTCCTACAATGAGCAGTTCTTC.

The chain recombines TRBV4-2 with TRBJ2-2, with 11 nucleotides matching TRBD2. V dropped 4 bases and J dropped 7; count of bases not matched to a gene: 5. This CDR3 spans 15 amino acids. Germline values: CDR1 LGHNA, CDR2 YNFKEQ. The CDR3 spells CASSRSGGAGGELFF. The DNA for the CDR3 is TGTGCCAGCAGCCGTAGCGGGGGGGCCGGCGGGGAGCTGTTTTTT.

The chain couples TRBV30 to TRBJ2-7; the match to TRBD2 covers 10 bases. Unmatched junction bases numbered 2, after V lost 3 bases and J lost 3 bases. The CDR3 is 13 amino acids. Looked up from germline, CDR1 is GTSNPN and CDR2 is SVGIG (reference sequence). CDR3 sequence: CAWRLAGFYEQYF. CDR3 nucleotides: TGTGCCTGGAGACTAGCGGGATTCTACGAGCAGTACTTC.

CDR3 sequence reads: CASSPNPDRSQAEAFF. In DNA, the CDR3 is TGTGCCAGCAGCCCCAACCCTGACAGGTCCCAGGCTGAAGCTTTCTTT. The V gene is TRBV11-3, the J gene TRBJ1-1, with a tentative D call TRBD1 (6 bases). Germline-derived CDR1 and CDR2 are SGHNT and YENEEA. Trimming took off 5 bases at V and 6 bases at J, with 22 bases between the two ends. CDR3 length: 16 amino acids.

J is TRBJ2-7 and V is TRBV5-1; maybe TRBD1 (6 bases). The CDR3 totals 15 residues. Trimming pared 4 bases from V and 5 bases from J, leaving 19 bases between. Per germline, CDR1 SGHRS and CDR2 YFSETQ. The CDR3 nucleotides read TGCGCCAGCAGCGCCCCCGGGGCTAGGGGGAACGAGCAGTACTTC. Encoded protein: CASSAPGARGNEQYF.

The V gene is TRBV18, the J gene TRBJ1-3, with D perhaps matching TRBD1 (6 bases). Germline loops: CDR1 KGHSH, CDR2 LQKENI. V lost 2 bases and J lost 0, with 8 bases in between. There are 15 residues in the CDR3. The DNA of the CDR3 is TGTGCCAGCTCACCAACGACAGGCTCTGGAAACACCATATATTTT. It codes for CASSPTTGSGNTIYF.

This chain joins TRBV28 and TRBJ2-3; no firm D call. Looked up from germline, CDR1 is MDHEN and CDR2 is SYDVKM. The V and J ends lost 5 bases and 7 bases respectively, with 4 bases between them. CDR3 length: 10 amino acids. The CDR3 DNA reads TGTGCCAGCAGTCGGTATACGCAGTATTTT. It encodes CASSRYTQYF.

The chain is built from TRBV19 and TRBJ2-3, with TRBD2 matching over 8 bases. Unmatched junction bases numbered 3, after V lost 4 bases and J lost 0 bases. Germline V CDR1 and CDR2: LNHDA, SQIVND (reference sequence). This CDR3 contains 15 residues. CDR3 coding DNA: TGTGCCAGTAGTACAACTAGCGGTAGCACAGATACGCAGTATTTT. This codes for CASSTTSGSTDTQYF.

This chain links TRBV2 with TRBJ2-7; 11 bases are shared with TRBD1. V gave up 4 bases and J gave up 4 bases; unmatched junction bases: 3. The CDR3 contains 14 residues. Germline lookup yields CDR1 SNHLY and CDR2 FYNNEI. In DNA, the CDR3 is TGTGCCAGCAGTGGGACAGGGGGCGAGTACGAGCAGTACTTC. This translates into CASSGTGGEYEQYF. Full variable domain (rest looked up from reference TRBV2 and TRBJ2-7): EPEVTQTPSHQVTQMGQEVILRCVPISNHLYFYWYRQILGQKVEFLVSFYNNEISEKSEIFDDQFSVERPDGSNFTLKIRSTKLEDSAMYFCASSGTGGEYEQYFGPGTRLTVT.

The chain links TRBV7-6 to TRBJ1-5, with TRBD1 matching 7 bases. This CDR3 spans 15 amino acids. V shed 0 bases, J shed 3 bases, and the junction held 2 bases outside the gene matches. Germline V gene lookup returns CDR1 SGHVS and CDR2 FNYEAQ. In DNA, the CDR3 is TGTGCCAGCAGCTTAGCCGGGACAGCCAATCAGCCCCAGCATTTT. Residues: CASSLAGTANQPQHF.

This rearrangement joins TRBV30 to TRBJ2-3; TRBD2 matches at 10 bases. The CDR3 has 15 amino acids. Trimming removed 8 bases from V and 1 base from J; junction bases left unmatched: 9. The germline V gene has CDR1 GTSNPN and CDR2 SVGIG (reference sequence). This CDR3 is CAQNGAGGGTDTQYF. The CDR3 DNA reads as TGTGCCCAGAATGGAGCGGGGGGGGGCACAGATACGCAGTATTTT. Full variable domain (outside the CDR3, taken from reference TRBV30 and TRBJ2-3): SQTIHQWPATLVQPVGSPLSLECTVEGTSNPNLYWYRQAAGRGLQLLFYSVGIGQISSEVPQNLSASRPQDRQFILSSKKLLLSDSGFYLCAQNGAGGGTDTQYFGPGTRLTVL.

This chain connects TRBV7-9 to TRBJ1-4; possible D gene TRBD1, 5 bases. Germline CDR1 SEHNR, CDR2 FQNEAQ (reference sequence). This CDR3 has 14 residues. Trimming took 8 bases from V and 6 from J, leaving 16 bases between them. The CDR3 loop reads CASGLPGLYEKLFF. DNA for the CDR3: TGTGCCAGCGGACTCCCGGGACTTTATGAAAAACTGTTTTTT.

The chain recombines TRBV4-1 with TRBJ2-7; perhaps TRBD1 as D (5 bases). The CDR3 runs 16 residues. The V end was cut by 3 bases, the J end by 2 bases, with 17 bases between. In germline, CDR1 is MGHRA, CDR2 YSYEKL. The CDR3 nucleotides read TGCGCCAGCAGCCACACCAGCCAGGGAATCACCTACGAGCAGTACTTC. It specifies CASSHTSQGITYEQYF.

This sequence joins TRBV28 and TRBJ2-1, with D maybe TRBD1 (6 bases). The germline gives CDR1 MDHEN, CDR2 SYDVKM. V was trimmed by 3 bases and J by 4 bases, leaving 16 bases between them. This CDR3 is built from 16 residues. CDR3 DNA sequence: TGTGCCAGCAGTTTTCCCCCACGGACAGAGTACAATGAGCAGTTCTTC. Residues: CASSFPPRTEYNEQFF.

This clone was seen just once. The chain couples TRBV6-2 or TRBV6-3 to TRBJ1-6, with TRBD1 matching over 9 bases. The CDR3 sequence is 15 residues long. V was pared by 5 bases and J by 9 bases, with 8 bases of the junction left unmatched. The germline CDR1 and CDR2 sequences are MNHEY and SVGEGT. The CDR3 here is CASSLSGQGVSPLHF. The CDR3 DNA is TGTGCCAGCAGTCTCTCGGGACAGGGAGTTTCACCCCTCCACTTT.

The CDR3 DNA reads as TGTGCCAGCAGCCCGTATAGCGACTACCAAGAGACCCAGTACTTC. Translating it yields CASSPYSDYQETQYF. The genes are TRBV5-4 and TRBJ2-5, with D perhaps matching TRBD2 (5 bases). The ends were cut back, 4 bases at V and 0 bases at J, with 13 bases in the middle. Germline lookup yields CDR1 SGHNT and CDR2 YYREEE (reference sequence). There are 15 residues in the CDR3.

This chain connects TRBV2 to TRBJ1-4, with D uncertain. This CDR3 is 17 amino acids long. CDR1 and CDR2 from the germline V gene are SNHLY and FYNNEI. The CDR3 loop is CARTRSEGSATNEKLFF. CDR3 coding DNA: TGTGCGCGAACCAGGTCCGAGGGTTCTGCAACTAATGAAAAACTGTTTTTT.

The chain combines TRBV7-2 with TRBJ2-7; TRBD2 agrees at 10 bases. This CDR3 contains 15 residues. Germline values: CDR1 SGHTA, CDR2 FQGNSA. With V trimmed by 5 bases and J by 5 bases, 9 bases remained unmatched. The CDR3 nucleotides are TGTGCCAGCAGCCCTACCGGGACTAGCGTTAACGAGCAGTACTTC. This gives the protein CASSPTGTSVNEQYF.

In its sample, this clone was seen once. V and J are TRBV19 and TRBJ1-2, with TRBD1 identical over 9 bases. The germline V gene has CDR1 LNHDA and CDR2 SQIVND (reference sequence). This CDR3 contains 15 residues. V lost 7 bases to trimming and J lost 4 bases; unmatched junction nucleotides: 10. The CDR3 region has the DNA TGTGCCAGTATCGGGGACAGGGACCGACGCTATGGCTACACCTTC. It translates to CASIGDRDRRYGYTF.

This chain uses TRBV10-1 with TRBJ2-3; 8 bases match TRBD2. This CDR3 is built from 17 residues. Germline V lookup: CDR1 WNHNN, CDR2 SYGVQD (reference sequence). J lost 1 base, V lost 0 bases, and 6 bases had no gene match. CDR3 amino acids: CASSESTSGGGTDTQYF. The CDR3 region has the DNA TGCGCCAGCAGTGAGTCGACCAGCGGGGGAGGCACAGATACGCAGTATTTT.